This T cell receptor beta chain was captured by sequencing in a study of T cell repertoires in cytomegalovirus infection. Study-level information: A matching HLA type, together with CMV infection, was signaled by public TCR beta signatures. Study-wide results and caveats: There were HLA-C-restricted CMV-specific TCR beta clonotypes dominating the ex vivo response.

The CDR3 runs 15 residues. Trimming removed 0 bases from V and 6 bases from J; junction bases left unmatched: 3. Germline V CDR1 and CDR2: MGHRA, YSYEKL. This clonotype was detected only a few times. Its antigen is not known. TCRdb processed the reads anew with MiXCR; each CDR3 protein has one entry. The profile shows around 800,000 distinct CDR3 sequences, 32% of them singletons. The material was cultured CD8+ T cells from PBMCs, obtained from culture after CMV antigen stimulation. This sequence joins TRBV4-1 and TRBJ2-2; 8 nucleotides align to TRBD2. This TCR derives from a human donor in good health (CMV status not recorded). Some clones in this sample may be carry-over from other donors' samples. CDR3 amino acids: CASSQDRGGPGELFF. The CDR3 DNA reads TGCGCCAGCAGCCAAGACCGGGGGGGCCCCGGGGAGCTGTTTTTT.